This section outlines one T cell receptor beta chain sequence together with its context. Its antigen is unknown. No much larger clonotype is one base removed from it; base qualities were not supplied. Vitiligo counted as stable when lesions had not changed during the previous 6 months. For classification as stable, the absence of confetti depigmentation, a clinical sign of active vitiligo, was additionally required. Any patient who had received treatment in the previous three months was excluded. PBMCs were isolated from heparinized blood by Ficoll density gradient centrifugation and were subsequently flash-frozen. From the germline V gene, CDR1 is ENHRY and CDR2 is SYGVKD. The CDR3 has 14 amino acids, counting the end cysteine and phenylalanine. Kept here is only the CDR3 DNA, which spans 42 bases and is read in frame from base 1. V drops 10 bases and J drops 3 bases, leaving 15 bases in between. This sample is part of a study of resident and recirculating memory T cells in vitiligo (dated by TCRdb to 2017 to 2018). In the study overall: The study took epidermis from shave biopsies of two lesional and two nonlesional sites, plus PBMCs, from each of a few stable vitiligo patients for TCR beta sequencing. The human TCR beta sequencing tested whether specific clones in lesional vitiligo skin differed from clones in nonlesional skin and blood. Without cell sorting, samples were homogenized immediately before genomic DNA was extracted using the Qiagen DNeasy Blood & Tissue Kit.

The full study reports these points: Even within a single patient, overlap and correlation analysis found no significant repertoire overlap between any biopsies apart from each lesion compared with itself. TCR sequences were not found to be conserved across biopsy sites or patients, suggesting that different lesions are infiltrated by different T cell clones, a pattern described as private specificity. No unique dominant TCR clone was detected, and clonality varied among vitiligo lesions. Working out how much the T cell clones identified in the vitiligo lesions and the human Trm versus Tcm pools each contribute will require future mechanistic studies.

The immunoSEQ hsTCRB kit was used to amplify TCR beta chains from the genomic DNA. Sequencing of TCR beta libraries was performed on an Illumina MiSeq instrument by the immunoSEQ service. The study's own analysis went as follows. Analysis of the repertoire data was performed with the immunoSEQ Analyzer. TCRdb mirrors the immuneACCESS table, restricted to in-frame sequences. Some clones are absent from its copies; in checked studies, under half trace to an unresolved V gene, and the reason for the others is unknown. V and J calls and clone size are given by that table; D and trimming were obtained from the DNA. The sample table lists 70,000 to 85,000 clones, roughly 90% of them with a count of one. The top ten clones comprise just under 5% of the sample.

The rearranged chain carries TRBV10-3 and TRBJ2-2; 6 matching bases give a weak D call of TRBD1. The receptor's source is a male donor with vitiligo. The sequenced material came from blood. In nucleotide form, the sequence is TGTGCCACTGAGGGGGTTTGGGACACCGGGGAGCTGTTTTTT. This is translated as CATEGVWDTGELFF.